What follows are 18 T cell receptor beta chains derived from one specimen sequenced in a study of shared clonotypes between healthy human individuals (TCRdb year 2020). The library was obtained by the immunoSEQ multiplex PCR assay. TCRdb limited this immuneACCESS table to in-frame rearrangements with V and J called. A share of clones is missing; checked studies link under half to unresolved V genes, and the rest is unexplained. The table for this sample lists about 2.3 million clones; around 93% of them were counted only once. The ten largest clones represent 0.37% of the sample. The sequencing sample was made of naive CD4+ T cells from PBMCs. The cell subset or site label corresponds to: CD45RA+ positively selected. The source is a young man in good health. Some clones in this sample may be carry-over from other donors' samples.

V gene TRBV21-1 combines with J gene TRBJ2-1; the listed D gene, TRBD2, was not tested against the DNA. TRBV21-1 is labeled a pseudogene. There are 17 residues in the CDR3. The CDR3 DNA follows: TGTGCCAGCAGCAAAAGGGAGACTAGCGGGAGCCGGGATGAGCAGTTCTTC. It is translated as CASSKRETSGSRDEQFF.

CDR3 region: CASSSRVSPLHF. CDR3 in DNA: TGTGCCAGCAGCAGCAGGGTTTCACCCCTCCACTTT. This chain links TRBV7-9 with TRBJ1-6; possible D gene TRBD1, 5 bases. Germline V gene lookup returns CDR1 SEHNR and CDR2 FQNEAQ (reference sequence). The CDR3 is 12 residues long. Trimming shortened V by 5 bases and J by 9 bases, and 8 bases separated the two germline ends. Combining the CDR3 with reference TRBV7-9 and TRBJ1-6 gives the whole variable domain DTGVSQNPRHKITKRGQNVTFRCDPISEHNRLYWYRQTLGQGPEFLTYFQNEAQLEKSRLLSDRFSAERPKGSFSTLEIQRTEQGDSAMYLCASSSRVSPLHFGNGTRLTVT.

As concerns this clone: The junction departs from the called germline gene at one end, perhaps through a read error. The genes are TRBV5-1 and TRBJ2-2; unclear D gene. Looked up from germline, CDR1 is SGHRS and CDR2 is YFSETQ. There are 12 residues in the CDR3. CDR3 residues: CASNLGTGELFF. The DNA for the CDR3 is TGCGCCAGCAACTTGGGTACCGGGGAGCTGTTTTTT.

The chain couples TRBV29-1 to TRBJ2-1, with D uncertain. Germline lookup yields CDR1 SQVTM and CDR2 ANQGSEA. V was shortened by 7 bases and J by 6 bases, with 16 bases between the two germline ends. The CDR3 consists of 13 residues. The DNA of the CDR3 is TGCAGCGCTACCTCGACGGTTATCAATGAGCAGTTCTTC. This sequence encodes CSATSTVINEQFF.

This clone appeared a few times. The chain has TRBV30 and TRBJ1-1, with 7 bases that match TRBD1. V lost 1 base and J lost 6; bases outside the gene matches: 2. CDR1 and CDR2 (germline): GTSNPN, SVGIG (reference sequence). This CDR3 has 12 residues. The CDR3 DNA sequence: TGTGCCTGGAGTGCAACAGGGGCTGAAGCTTTCTTT. Protein sequence: CAWSATGAEAFF.

CDR3 nucleotide sequence: TGTGCCAGCAGGACAGGGGGCGTATGGAACTATGGCTACACCTTC. Amino acid sequence: CASRTGGVWNYGYTF. This sequence joins TRBV2 and TRBJ1-2; 10 bases agree with TRBD1. With V trimmed by 6 bases and J by 2 bases, 6 bases remained unmatched. The CDR3 is 15 amino acids. The V gene's germline CDR1 is SNHLY and CDR2 FYNNEI.

This rearrangement joins TRBV25-1 to TRBJ1-4; no reliable D call. The germline CDR1 and CDR2 sequences are MGHDK and SYGVNS. Trimming shortened V by 10 bases and J by 0 bases, and 15 bases separated the two germline ends. The CDR3 spans 15 residues. CDR3 in amino acids: CATNDGGATNEKLFF. The CDR3 coding sequence is TGTGCCACCAACGACGGTGGAGCAACTAATGAAAAACTGTTTTTT.

V and J are TRBV4-1 and TRBJ2-1; TRBD2 matches 11 bases. The CDR3 has 15 residues. The germline V gene encodes CDR1 MGHRA and CDR2 YSYEKL. J lost 6 bases, V lost 7 bases, and 8 bases had no gene match. CDR3 bases: TGCGCCAGCACCCTTACTAGCGGGAGCCTCAATGAGCAGTTCTTC. This gives the protein CASTLTSGSLNEQFF.

The V and J genes are TRBV6-5 and TRBJ2-5; no firm D call. The better agreement between TRBJ2-7 and the DNA end casts doubt on the J call. This CDR3 is 11 amino acids long. The germline V gene has CDR1 MNHEY and CDR2 SVGAGI. The CDR3 loop reads CASRGLHEQYF. In DNA, the CDR3 is TGTGCCAGCAGAGGGCTCCACGAGCAGTACTTC.

The chain joins TRBV2 to TRBJ2-7, with 7 bases aligning to TRBD1. Trimming at V came to 2 bases and at J to 1 base, leaving 11 bases not matched to a gene. Germline CDR1 is SNHLY and CDR2 is FYNNEI. This CDR3 is built from 17 residues. The DNA for the CDR3 is TGTGCCAGCAGTGAATCATGGGACAGCCCCTTTTCCTACGAGCAGTACTTC. Its protein product is CASSESWDSPFSYEQYF.

Only one count was recorded for this clone. This chain links TRBV5-1 with TRBJ2-7; D tentatively fits TRBD1 or TRBD2 (7 bases each). The germline CDR1 and CDR2 sequences are SGHRS and YFSETQ. The V end was cut by 0 bases, the J end by 3 bases, with 13 bases between. The CDR3 length is 15 residues. CDR3 region: CASSLASGTDYEQYF. The CDR3 region has the DNA TGCGCCAGCAGCTTGGCCAGCGGGACAGACTACGAGCAGTACTTC.

This clone has a single count. The chain links TRBV30 to TRBJ2-1, with 11 bases lining up with TRBD2. Trimming took 2 bases from V and 7 from J; bases not matched to a gene: 4. CDR3 size: 14 residues. Germline CDR1 is GTSNPN and CDR2 is SVGIG (reference sequence). CDR3 sequence reads: CAWSLAGGTNEQFF. The CDR3 bases are TGTGCCTGGAGTCTAGCGGGAGGAACGAATGAGCAGTTCTTC.

This chain joins TRBV5-1 and TRBJ1-2, with 7 bases lining up with TRBD1. Per germline, CDR1 SGHRS and CDR2 YFSETQ. This CDR3 has 14 residues. The V gene end was trimmed by 0 bases and the J gene end by 7 bases; junction bases not matched to a gene: 6. CDR3 sequence (DNA): TGCGCCAGCAGCTTGGGGGAACAGGGGAGTGGCTACACCTTC. Translated: CASSLGEQGSGYTF.

The chain has TRBV27 and TRBJ2-7; 8 bases line up with TRBD2. Germline lookup yields CDR1 MNHEY and CDR2 SMNVEV (reference sequence). This CDR3 has 14 residues. V lost 4 bases, J lost 4 bases, and 6 bases stayed unmatched. As DNA, the CDR3 is TGTGCCAGCAGTTCCGCCGGGACTAGATACGAGCAGTACTTC. Encoded protein: CASSSAGTRYEQYF.

V and J are TRBV5-4 and TRBJ2-7, with D unresolved. The germline CDR1 and CDR2 sequences are SGHNT and YYREEE (reference sequence). The CDR3 consists of 13 residues. V lost 0 bases to trimming and J lost 2 bases, with 6 bases between them. DNA for the CDR3: TGTGCCAGCAGCTTGGGGTACACCTACGAGCAGTACTTC. This sequence encodes CASSLGYTYEQYF.

In DNA form, the CDR3 reads TGTGCCAGCAGTCCTCGGTGGGACAATGAGCAGTTCTTC. This gives the protein CASSPRWDNEQFF. This rearrangement joins TRBV6-1 to TRBJ2-1; D unclear. The CDR3 has 13 amino acids. CDR1 is MNHNS, CDR2 SASEGT, per germline. V lost 5 bases to trimming and J lost 5 bases, with 10 bases between them.

The J gene is TRBJ2-5, the V gene TRBV2; TRBD2 matches 10 bases. V dropped 7 bases and J dropped 4; count of bases not matched to a gene: 12. Germline V gene data show CDR1 as SNHLY and CDR2 as FYNNEI. The CDR3 sequence is 16 residues long. As DNA, the CDR3 is TGTGCCAGCATGATTAGCGGGAGGCACTATGCAGAGACCCAGTACTTC. Its protein is CASMISGRHYAETQYF.

J is TRBJ2-1 and V is TRBV15, with TRBD2 identical over 9 bases. The V and J ends lost 0 bases and 2 bases, in that order; junction bases with no gene match: 2. Germline CDR1 is LNHNV and CDR2 is YYDKDF (reference sequence). The CDR3 has 16 residues. CDR3 region: CATSRDPSGAYNEQFF. CDR3 sequence (DNA): TGTGCCACCAGCAGAGACCCTAGCGGGGCCTACAATGAGCAGTTCTTC. Combining the CDR3 with reference TRBV15 and TRBJ2-1 gives the whole variable domain DAMVIQNPRYQVTQFGKPVTLSCSQTLNHNVMYWYQQKSSQAPKLLFHYYDKDFNNEADTPDNFQSRRPNTSFCFLDIRSPGLGDTAMYLCATSRDPSGAYNEQFFGPGTRLTVL.